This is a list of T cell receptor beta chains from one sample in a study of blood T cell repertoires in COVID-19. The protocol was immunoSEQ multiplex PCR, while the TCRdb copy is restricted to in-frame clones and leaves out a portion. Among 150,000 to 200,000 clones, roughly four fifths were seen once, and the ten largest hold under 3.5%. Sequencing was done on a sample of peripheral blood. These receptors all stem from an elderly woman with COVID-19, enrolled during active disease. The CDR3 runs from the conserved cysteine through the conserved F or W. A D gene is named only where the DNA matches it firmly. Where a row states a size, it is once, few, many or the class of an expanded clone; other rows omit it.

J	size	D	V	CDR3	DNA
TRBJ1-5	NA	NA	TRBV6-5	CASSEGESSNQPQHF	TGTGCCAGCAGCGAGGGGGAATCAAGCAATCAGCCCCAGCATTTT
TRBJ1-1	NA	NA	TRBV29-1	CSARTLINTEAFF	TGCAGCGCCAGGACACTGATAAACACTGAAGCTTTCTTT
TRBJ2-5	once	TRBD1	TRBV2	CASNRDRGIETQYF	TGTGCCAGCAACCGGGACAGGGGGATCGAGACCCAGTACTTC
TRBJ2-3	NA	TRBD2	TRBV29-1	CSVRLAGTGGTQYF	TGCAGCGTAAGACTAGCGGGGACTGGGGGTACGCAGTATTTT
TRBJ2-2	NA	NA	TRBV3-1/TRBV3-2	CASSQSRVTGELFF	TGTGCCAGCAGCCAAAGCAGGGTCACCGGGGAGCTGTTTTTT
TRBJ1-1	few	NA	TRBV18	CASSPASGGTEAFF	TGTGCCAGCTCACCGGCGTCCGGGGGAACTGAAGCTTTCTTT
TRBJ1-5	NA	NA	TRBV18	CASSLGQRQHF	TGTGCCAGCTCACTCGGACAACGCCAGCATTTT
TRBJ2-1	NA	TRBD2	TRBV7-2	CASIPTSGEQFF	TGTGCCAGCATCCCGACTAGCGGAGAGCAGTTCTTC
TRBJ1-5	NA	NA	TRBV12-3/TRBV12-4	CASSLGGYQPQHF	TGTGCCAGCAGTTTAGGAGGGTACCAGCCCCAGCATTTT
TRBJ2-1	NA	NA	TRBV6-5	CSTRLSSSYNEQFF	TGTTCGACGAGACTCTCTAGCTCCTACAATGAGCAGTTCTTC
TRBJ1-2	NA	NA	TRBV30	CAWNRGLGGGGYTF	TGTGCCTGGAATCGGGGCTTGGGAGGGGGTGGCTACACCTTC
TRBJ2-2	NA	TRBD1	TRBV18	CASSPNRGSLTGELFF	TGTGCCAGCTCACCGAACAGGGGATCCCTCACCGGGGAGCTGTTTTTT
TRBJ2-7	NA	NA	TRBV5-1	CASFPEGEQYF	TGCGCCAGCTTCCCGGAGGGCGAGCAGTACTTC
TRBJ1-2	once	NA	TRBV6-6	CASSPPSGDLLANYGYTF	TGTGCCAGCAGTCCCCCTTCGGGGGATTTGTTAGCTAACTATGGCTACACCTTC
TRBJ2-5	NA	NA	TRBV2	CATHVVRAETQYF	TGTGCCACTCACGTGGTGCGGGCAGAGACCCAGTACTTC
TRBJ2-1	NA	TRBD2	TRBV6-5	CASSMTSGRVHEQFF	TGTGCCAGCAGCATGACTAGCGGGAGGGTCCATGAGCAGTTCTTC